This paragraph covers one T cell receptor beta chain sequence. This sample is part of a study of blood T cell repertoires in COVID-19. Clones were read by immunoSEQ multiplex PCR, and TCRdb kept only the in-frame ones, dropping some. The data show 200,000 to 250,000 clones, about nine tenths seen once. The CDR3 length is 14 residues. Germline loops: CDR1 SGHKS, CDR2 YYEKEE (reference sequence). V was pared by 3 bases and J by 5 bases, with 4 bases of the junction left unmatched. Sequencing was done on a sample of peripheral blood. The TCR was taken from a man aged 30 to 39 with COVID-19, enrolled during active disease. The chain is built from TRBV5-5 and TRBJ2-7; 11 nucleotides align to TRBD1. In nucleotides, the CDR3 is TGTGCCAGCAGCTCCCGGGACAGGGGGGACGAGCAGTACTTC. Translating it yields CASSSRDRGDEQYF.